These T cell receptor beta chains were read from a single sample in a study of human T cells and chemical hapten exposure. TCRdb re-analysed the RACE reads in MiXCR, keeping a single row per CDR3 protein. This sample has a few hundred thousand distinct CDR3 sequences, with more than 6.5% found just once. The source material was whole blood, sampled in connection with sensitization to the hapten diphenylcyclopropenone (DPC). These receptors were collected from a woman between 40 and 50 years old with alopecia areata. Some clones in this sample may be carry-over from other donors' samples. Both conserved end residues are part of each CDR3. The D gene is left open where the match is weak. Rows give clone size only sometimes, using once, few, many, or a class for an expanded clone.

D: .
J: TRBJ2-7
V: TRBV3-1
size: few
CDR3: CASSQDLVGEQYF
DNA: TGTGCCAGCAGCCAAGACCTGGTCGGCGAGCAGTACTTC

D: TRBD1
J: TRBJ2-6
V: TRBV28
size: .
CDR3: CASRKGQGYANVLTF
DNA: TGTGCCAGCAGGAAAGGACAGGGTTACGCCAACGTCCTGACTTTC

D: TRBD1
J: TRBJ2-4
V: TRBV6-6
size: few
CDR3: CASSPGTGRAKNIQYF
DNA: TGTGCCAGCAGCCCTGGGACAGGGAGAGCCAAAAACATTCAGTACTTC

D: .
J: TRBJ2-3
V: TRBV6-5
size: many
CDR3: CASSYSLGTDTQYF
DNA: TGTGCCAGCAGTTACTCGCTCGGCACAGATACGCAGTATTTT

D: .
J: TRBJ1-1
V: TRBV9
size: few
CDR3: CASSVNARGGRDTEAFF
DNA: TGTGCCAGCAGCGTCAACGCCCGCGGGGGTCGGGACACTGAAGCTTTCTTT

D: .
J: TRBJ1-1
V: TRBV5-1
size: few
CDR3: CASSESRPDTEAFF
DNA: TGCGCCAGCAGCGAGTCTAGGCCGGACACTGAAGCTTTCTTT

D: .
J: TRBJ2-3
V: TRBV7-2
size: many
CDR3: CASSPFTDTQYF
DNA: TGTGCCAGCAGCCCATTCACAGATACGCAGTATTTT

D: .
J: TRBJ2-5
V: TRBV7-9
size: many
CDR3: CASSPTVQETQYF
DNA: TGTGCCAGCAGCCCAACGGTACAAGAGACCCAGTACTTC

D: .
J: TRBJ2-1
V: TRBV29-1
size: many
CDR3: CSALPSSYNEQFF
DNA: TGCAGCGCTTTGCCTAGCTCCTACAATGAGCAGTTCTTC

D: .
J: TRBJ1-1
V: TRBV9
size: many
CDR3: CASSANHMNTEAFF
DNA: TGTGCCAGCAGCGCGAACCACATGAACACTGAAGCTTTCTTT

D: TRBD1
J: TRBJ1-1
V: TRBV7-9
size: many
CDR3: CASSPMTGDSREAFF
DNA: TGTGCCAGCAGCCCGATGACAGGGGACAGTAGGGAAGCTTTCTTT

D: .
J: TRBJ1-3
V: TRBV5-1
size: .
CDR3: CASSFTPPGRTSGNTIYF
DNA: TGCGCCAGCAGCTTCACTCCCCCGGGACGGACCTCTGGAAACACCATATATTTT

D: .
J: TRBJ1-2
V: TRBV29-1
size: many
CDR3: CSVGREDYGYTF
DNA: TGCAGCGTTGGAAGGGAGGACTATGGCTACACCTTC

D: TRBD1
J: TRBJ2-7
V: TRBV20-1
size: .
CDR3: CSAAGQGSYEQYF
DNA: TGCAGTGCCGCGGGACAGGGGTCCTACGAGCAGTACTTC

D: .
J: TRBJ2-5
V: TRBV6-2/TRBV6-3
size: .
CDR3: CASSYSVGAETQYF
DNA: TGTGCCAGCAGTTACTCGGTAGGGGCGGAGACCCAGTACTTC

D: .
J: TRBJ2-7
V: TRBV30
size: many
CDR3: CAWSVDLSPGFTYEQYF
DNA: TGTGCCTGGAGTGTTGATCTTAGTCCAGGGTTCACCTACGAGCAGTACTTC

D: .
J: TRBJ2-7
V: TRBV20-1
size: few
CDR3: CSAAVTYEQYF
DNA: TGCAGTGCTGCGGTGACCTACGAGCAGTACTTC

D: TRBD1
J: TRBJ1-4
V: TRBV12-3/TRBV12-4
size: .
CDR3: CASSPWTGLEKLFF
DNA: TGTGCCAGCAGTCCTTGGACAGGGCTTGAAAAACTGTTTTTT

D: TRBD1
J: TRBJ2-7
V: TRBV5-1
size: many
CDR3: CASSPRQGARYEQYF
DNA: TGCGCCAGCAGCCCTAGACAGGGGGCTAGGTACGAGCAGTACTTC

D: .
J: TRBJ2-2
V: TRBV29-1
size: .
CDR3: CSVDGGYTGELFF
DNA: TGCAGCGTTGATGGCGGGTACACCGGGGAGCTGTTTTTT

D: TRBD1
J: TRBJ2-4
V: TRBV20-1
size: .
CDR3: CSARQGADIQYF
DNA: TGCAGTGCCAGACAGGGGGCCGACATTCAGTACTTC

D: TRBD1
J: TRBJ1-4
V: TRBV6-1
size: .
CDR3: CASSELGTGEEKLFF
DNA: TGTGCCAGCAGTGAGCTCGGGACAGGGGAAGAAAAACTGTTTTTT

D: .
J: TRBJ2-1
V: TRBV20-1
size: few
CDR3: CSARRADTYNEQFF
DNA: TGCAGTGCTAGGAGAGCGGATACCTACAATGAGCAGTTCTTC

D: .
J: TRBJ1-5
V: TRBV14
size: few
CDR3: CASSQSGDSNQPQHF
DNA: TGTGCCAGCAGCCAGAGCGGGGATAGCAATCAGCCCCAGCATTTT

D: .
J: TRBJ2-6
V: TRBV29-1
size: few
CDR3: CSVAQGTGANVLTF
DNA: TGCAGCGTCGCTCAGGGGACCGGGGCCAACGTCCTGACTTTC

D: .
J: TRBJ1-5
V: TRBV21-1
size: few
CDR3: CASRAGGGQPQHF
DNA: TGTGCCAGCAGGGCTGGGGGCGGGCAGCCCCAGCATTTT

D: .
J: TRBJ2-2
V: TRBV24-1
size: few
CDR3: CATRQENTGELFF
DNA: TGTGCCACAAGACAGGAGAACACCGGGGAGCTGTTTTTT

D: .
J: TRBJ1-5
V: TRBV6-1
size: few
CDR3: CASSKTPDQPQHF
DNA: TGTGCCAGCAGTAAAACCCCCGATCAGCCCCAGCATTTT

D: .
J: TRBJ2-6
V: TRBV6-2/TRBV6-3
size: many
CDR3: CASSYAPAFPRSGANVLTF
DNA: TGTGCCAGCAGTTACGCCCCCGCCTTCCCCCGCTCTGGGGCCAACGTCCTGACTTTC

D: .
J: TRBJ1-5
V: TRBV12-3/TRBV12-4
size: .
CDR3: CASTTRGGSNQPQHF
DNA: TGTGCCAGCACCACCCGGGGGGGGAGCAATCAGCCCCAGCATTTT

D: .
J: TRBJ2-1
V: TRBV29-1
size: few
CDR3: CSVAPRGEQFF
DNA: TGCAGCGTTGCCCCACGTGGTGAGCAGTTCTTC

D: TRBD1
J: TRBJ1-6
V: TRBV20-1
size: few
CDR3: CSAREQGADNSPLHF
DNA: TGCAGTGCTAGAGAACAGGGGGCGGATAATTCACCCCTCCACTTT

D: TRBD2
J: TRBJ2-1
V: TRBV6-5
size: many
CDR3: CASHYAGTSDEQFF
DNA: TGTGCCAGCCATTACGCCGGGACTAGCGATGAGCAGTTCTTC